Described below is a single TCR beta chain sequence and its context. The antigen is unknown. The data are from a study of neoadjuvant nivolumab and ipilimumab in lung cancer. Study-wide findings and caveats: From pretherapy to surgery, tumor richness and clonality rose with dual therapy. Only a single major-pathologic-response sample was available for clonality analysis. Compared with tumor-adjacent uninvolved lung, resected tumors showed greater richness and clonality. A small number of samples were TCR sequenced.

V was trimmed by 7 bases and J by 4 bases, leaving 18 bases between them. CDR3 size: 14 residues. Germline CDR1 and CDR2: SGHRS and YFSETQ. Assay: immunoSEQ multiplex PCR; the TCRdb copy retains only in-frame clones and omits some. Altogether fewer than 30,000 clones are present, approximately 78% being singletons, with the ten largest covering approximately 8.4%. The rearrangement links TRBV5-1 to TRBJ2-7; D may be TRBD2 (7 bases). This TCR derives from an adult with non-small cell lung cancer. This specimen consisted of tumor tissue, obtained after neoadjuvant nivolumab, alone or with ipilimumab, at or shortly before surgery. CDR3 sequence (DNA): TGCGCCAGCGCCGGAGGGGGAGGGGGATACGAGCAGTACTTC. Translation gives CASAGGGGGYEQYF. Filled out from reference TRBV5-1 and TRBJ2-7, the complete variable domain reads KAGVTQTPRYLIKTRGQQVTLSCSPISGHRSVSWYQQTPGQGLQFLFEYFSETQRNKGNFPGRFSGRQFSNSRSEMNVSTLELGDSALYLCASAGGGGGYEQYFGPGTRLTVT.